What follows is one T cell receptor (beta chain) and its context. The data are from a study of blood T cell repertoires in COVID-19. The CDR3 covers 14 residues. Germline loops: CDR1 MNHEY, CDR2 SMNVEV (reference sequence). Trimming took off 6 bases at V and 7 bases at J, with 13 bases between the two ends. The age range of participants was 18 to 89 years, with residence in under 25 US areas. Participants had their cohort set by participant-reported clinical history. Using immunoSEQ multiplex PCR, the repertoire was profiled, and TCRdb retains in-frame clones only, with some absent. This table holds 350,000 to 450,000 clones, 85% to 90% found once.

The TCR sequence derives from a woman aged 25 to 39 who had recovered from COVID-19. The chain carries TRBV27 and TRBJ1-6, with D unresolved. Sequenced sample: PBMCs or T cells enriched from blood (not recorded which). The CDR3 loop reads CASRSTARNSPLHF. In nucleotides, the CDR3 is TGTGCCAGCAGGTCAACAGCCCGGAATTCACCCCTCCACTTT.